The 25 T cell receptor beta chains given below trace back to one sample, sequenced in a study of yellow fever vaccine responses in identical twins. TCRdb fed the RT-PCR reads into MiXCR, producing one record per CDR3 protein. In the table there are some 20,000 distinct CDR3 sequences, roughly 70% of which are singletons. Sequences were derived from T cells from blood (PBMCs), unsorted or a sorted subset (not recorded which), sampled before or after yellow fever vaccination (not recorded which). The origin of the receptors is a woman under 30 who received the yellow fever vaccine.

This clonotype came up once. This chain links TRBV5-4 with TRBJ1-6, with D unresolved. The length of the CDR3 is 12 residues. Trimming pared 2 bases from V and 8 bases from J, leaving 5 bases between. The germline gives CDR1 SGHNT, CDR2 YYREEE (reference sequence). In nucleotides, the CDR3 is TGTGCCAGCAGCTTCGAATATTCACCCCTCCACTTT. This codes for CASSFEYSPLHF.

This chain uses TRBV4-1 with TRBJ1-2; no clear D gene. The CDR3 spans 13 residues. The germline gives CDR1 MGHRA, CDR2 YSYEKL. Deletions cut 1 base from V and 4 bases from J, with 7 bases between. The CDR3 spells CASSQVAGYGYTF. The CDR3 DNA is TGCGCCAGCAGCCAAGTGGCTGGCTATGGCTACACCTTC.

This rearrangement joins TRBV4-1 to TRBJ1-4, with D hard to call. Trimming took off 4 bases at V and 4 bases at J, with 13 bases between the two ends. Germline V gene data show CDR1 as MGHRA and CDR2 as YSYEKL. This CDR3 contains 15 residues. The CDR3 bases are TGCGCCAGCAGCCCGACGGACGGTCTTAATGAAAAACTGTTTTTT. This encodes CASSPTDGLNEKLFF.

The chain employs TRBV2 and TRBJ1-6; 7 positions agree with TRBD1. Unmatched junction bases numbered 1, after V lost 2 bases and J lost 0 bases. The CDR3 totals 16 residues. Germline assignment: CDR1 SNHLY and CDR2 FYNNEI. The CDR3 DNA sequence: TGTGCCAGCAGTGAATGGGACAGCTCCTATAATTCACCCCTCCACTTT. It codes for CASSEWDSSYNSPLHF.

This clonotype has a handful of counts. The J gene is TRBJ2-2, the V gene TRBV5-4, with no clear D. This CDR3 contains 16 residues. The V end lost 0 bases, the J end lost 4 bases, and 13 bases lay between the germline ends. Per the germline V gene, CDR1 is SGHNT and CDR2 is YYREEE (reference sequence). CDR3 sequence reads: CASSLGRRMGTGELFF. For the CDR3, the DNA is TGTGCCAGCAGCTTGGGACGGCGGATGGGCACCGGGGAGCTGTTTTTT.

The chain links TRBV19 to TRBJ1-2, with D perhaps matching TRBD1 (6 bases). V was trimmed by 2 bases and J by 8 bases, leaving 15 bases between them. CDR3 length equals 14 residues. CDR1 and CDR2 (germline): LNHDA, SQIVND (reference sequence). The CDR3 loop is CASSISSGAKGYTF. CDR3 in DNA: TGTGCCAGTAGTATATCATCAGGGGCGAAAGGCTACACCTTC.

The chain has TRBV20-1 and TRBJ1-5; the D gene is possibly TRBD1 (5 bases). The V end was cut by 3 bases, the J end by 0 bases, with 6 bases between. CDR3 length equals 13 residues. The germline V gene has CDR1 DFQATT and CDR2 SNEGSKA (reference sequence). The CDR3 spells CSARTDSNQPQHF. The CDR3 coding sequence is TGCAGTGCTAGGACAGATAGCAATCAGCCCCAGCATTTT.

This chain joins TRBV15 and TRBJ2-1, with TRBD1 identical over 9 bases. The V gene end was trimmed by 3 bases and the J gene end by 7 bases; junction bases not matched to a gene: 4. CDR1 and CDR2 from the germline V gene are LNHNV and YYDKDF (reference sequence). CDR3 size: 14 residues. The CDR3 sequence: CATSRGTGMNEQFF. CDR3 nucleotide sequence: TGTGCCACCAGCAGGGGGACAGGGATGAATGAGCAGTTCTTC.

The chain combines TRBV2 with TRBJ2-1; 7 nucleotides match TRBD2. V lost 6 bases and J lost 1; bases outside the gene matches: 12. The CDR3 contains 17 residues. Germline V lookup: CDR1 SNHLY, CDR2 FYNNEI. The CDR3 spells CASRVAGTLPSYNEQFF. In nucleotides, the CDR3 is TGTGCCAGCAGAGTAGCGGGTACCCTACCTTCCTACAATGAGCAGTTCTTC.

In this sample, this clonotype turned up a few times. J is TRBJ2-3 and V is TRBV2, with D uncertain. This CDR3 comprises 15 residues. The V end lost 4 bases, the J end lost 2 bases, and 13 bases lay between the germline ends. Germline values: CDR1 SNHLY, CDR2 FYNNEI. CDR3 in amino acids: CASSVRTAATDTQYF. The CDR3 nucleotides read TGTGCCAGCAGTGTACGAACAGCAGCCACAGATACGCAGTATTTT.

J is TRBJ1-4 and V is TRBV18, with 9 bases lining up with TRBD1. V trimming: 3 bases; J trimming: 8 bases; junction bases outside the gene matches: 7. CDR1 is KGHSH and CDR2 is LQKENI in the germline V gene. The CDR3 extends over 15 amino acids. CDR3 bases: TGTGCCAGCTCACCGCCGGGACAGGGTGTAGAAAAACTGTTTTTT. It codes for CASSPPGQGVEKLFF.

The chain couples TRBV23-1 to TRBJ2-4, with TRBD1 as a possible D gene (5 bases). TRBV23-1 is annotated as an ORF whose role is uncertain. The CDR3 extends over 17 amino acids. The V end was cut by 3 bases, the J end by 0 bases, with 15 bases between. The CDR3 reads CASSQPWTKVAKNIQYF. DNA of the CDR3: TGCGCCAGCAGTCAGCCCTGGACAAAAGTAGCCAAAAACATTCAGTACTTC.

The chain couples TRBV10-3 to TRBJ1-1; TRBD1 agrees at 8 bases. V lost 7 bases and J lost 4; bases outside the gene matches: 2. From germline, CDR1 is ENHRY and CDR2 SYGVKD. The length of the CDR3 is 12 residues. This CDR3 is CAINTGGTEAFF. In nucleotides, the CDR3 is TGTGCCATCAATACAGGGGGCACTGAAGCTTTCTTT.

A few counts support this clonotype. V gene TRBV11-1 combines with J gene TRBJ2-3; D not certain. This CDR3 spans 14 amino acids. Trimming pared 2 bases from V and 6 bases from J, leaving 12 bases between. Germline V gene sequence: CDR1 SGHAT, CDR2 FQDESV (reference sequence). In nucleotides, the CDR3 is TGTGCCAGCAGCTTAAGATCCATTGGGGATACGCAGTATTTT. This gives the protein CASSLRSIGDTQYF.

The V call is TRBV7-3, the J call TRBJ2-5, with D possibly matching TRBD2 (7 bases). The germline V and J ends were trimmed by 4 bases and 2 bases, with 14 bases remaining between them. This CDR3 region has 15 residues. CDR1 SGHTA and CDR2 FQGTGA come from the germline V gene. The CDR3 nucleotides read TGTGCCAGCAGCTCCGGGGGGCCAGTTCAAGAGACCCAGTACTTC. Translated: CASSSGGPVQETQYF.

CDR3 DNA: TGTGCCAGCAGGCGGGACTCCGACACCGGGGAGCTGTTTTTT. Translated, it gives CASRRDSDTGELFF. This chain connects TRBV2 to TRBJ2-2; possibly TRBD2 for D (6 bases). Germline values: CDR1 SNHLY, CDR2 FYNNEI. With 6 bases removed from V and 3 bases from J, the gap between germline ends came to 11 bases. The CDR3 is 14 residues long.

CDR3 nucleotide sequence: TGTGCCAGCTCTCCCCAGGGCAGGGGGTTCGATGAGCAGTTCTTC. This gives the protein CASSPQGRGFDEQFF. The chain joins TRBV18 to TRBJ2-1; 7 nucleotides agree with TRBD1. V lost 6 bases and J lost 8; bases outside the gene matches: 13. Germline CDR1 is KGHSH and CDR2 is LQKENI. CDR3 length equals 15 residues.

The chain is built from TRBV14 and TRBJ2-3; no clear D gene. From germline, CDR1 is SGHDN and CDR2 FVKESK. Trimming pared 2 bases from V and 8 bases from J, leaving 8 bases between. The CDR3 is made up of 12 amino acids. The CDR3 is CASSQPPGTQYF. The CDR3 DNA reads as TGTGCCAGCAGCCAACCCCCCGGTACGCAGTATTTT.

This clonotype showed up just a few times. The chain is built from TRBV2 and TRBJ2-7; D call uncertain. The V and J ends lost 1 base and 4 bases respectively, with 11 bases between them. Germline loops: CDR1 SNHLY, CDR2 FYNNEI. CDR3 length equals 14 residues. The CDR3 DNA follows: TGTGCCAGCAGTGAAGTAGTAGGGCAATACGAGCAGTACTTC. This translates into CASSEVVGQYEQYF. Variable domain in full (rest from reference TRBV2 and TRBJ2-7): EPEVTQTPSHQVTQMGQEVILRCVPISNHLYFYWYRQILGQKVEFLVSFYNNEISEKSEIFDDQFSVERPDGSNFTLKIRSTKLEDSAMYFCASSEVVGQYEQYFGPGTRLTVT.

This clonotype was seen more than once but under ten times. The chain is built from TRBV12-3 or TRBV12-4 and TRBJ2-1, with 11 bases that match TRBD2. Trimming at V came to 5 bases and at J to 6 bases, leaving 6 bases not matched to a gene. CDR3 length: 15 residues. This CDR3 is CASSTGLADPNEQFF. The CDR3 region has the DNA TGTGCCAGCAGTACGGGACTAGCGGACCCCAATGAGCAGTTCTTC.

The V and J genes are TRBV11-3 and TRBJ2-7; TRBD2 matches 11 bases. The trim removed 5 bases at V and 4 bases at J, leaving 4 bases unmatched. Germline values: CDR1 SGHNT, CDR2 YENEEA. This CDR3 spans 14 amino acids. DNA for the CDR3: TGTGCCAGCAGCCCCTTAGCGGGAGGGTACGAGCAGTACTTC. The encoded protein is CASSPLAGGYEQYF.

This rearrangement joins TRBV11-1 to TRBJ2-1, with 9 bases fitting TRBD2. With V trimmed by 2 bases and J by 4 bases, 6 bases remained unmatched. Germline V gene lookup returns CDR1 SGHAT and CDR2 FQDESV (reference sequence). This CDR3 spans 16 amino acids. Here the CDR3 DNA reads TGTGCCAGCAGCTTAAGGGTAGCGGGAGTTTACAATGAGCAGTTCTTC. Translating it yields CASSLRVAGVYNEQFF.

The chain employs TRBV23-1 and TRBJ2-1; D uncertain. TRBV23-1 is known as an ORF, though its function is uncertain. There are 12 residues in the CDR3. V dropped 2 bases and J dropped 4 bases, with 3 bases sitting between them. In nucleotides, the CDR3 is TGCGCCAGCAGTCAACGTTACAATGAGCAGTTCTTC. It codes for CASSQRYNEQFF.

This clonotype was observed a single time. CDR3: CSARSGSYEQYF. The CDR3 region has the DNA TGCAGCGCACGTAGCGGGAGCTACGAGCAGTACTTC. V gene TRBV29-1 combines with J gene TRBJ2-7, with 9 bases identical to TRBD2. Germline trimming cut 7 bases from V and 3 bases from J; bases unmatched to any gene: 4. Germline CDR1 SQVTM, CDR2 ANQGSEA. This CDR3 is 12 amino acids long.

CDR3 protein: CSVGGGNTYEQYF. CDR3 coding DNA: TGCAGCGTTGGGGGGGGCAATACCTACGAGCAGTACTTC. V and J are TRBV29-1 and TRBJ2-7; a possible D gene is TRBD2 (7 bases). Germline loops: CDR1 SQVTM, CDR2 ANQGSEA. V was shortened by 4 bases and J by 2 bases, with 12 bases between the two germline ends. The CDR3 has 13 residues.